This T cell receptor (beta chain) was observed in a study of cytomegalovirus exposure and HLA in healthy donors. Turning to the study itself: Out of about 170 million T cells, an earlier analysis found over 90 million unique TCR beta sequences in total. Study observations and caveats: Most TCR beta V segments were productive about 87% or about 30% of the time in an earlier analysis. The study flagged about 150 TCR beta chains as cytomegalovirus-associated. It was shown in a later analysis that HLA-associated TCR beta chains were more clonally expanded than other, equally common chains.

PCR was performed using 60 Vbeta and 13 Jbeta primers. Profiled with immunoSEQ multiplex PCR; TCRdb holds only in-frame clones, not every one. Its listing shows fewer than 70,000 clones. Germline V gene data show CDR1 as LNHDA and CDR2 as SQIVND (reference sequence). The ends were cut back, 7 bases at V and 0 bases at J, with 9 bases in the middle. The CDR3 consists of 13 residues. In the case of this clone: Its specificity is unknown.

What was sequenced was PBMCs. This TCR came from a man aged 25-40 years in good health and CMV-seropositive. The V call is TRBV19, the J call TRBJ1-2; D is perhaps TRBD1 (6 bases). CDR3 DNA sequence: TGTGCCAGTATTGACAGGTCTAACTATGGCTACACCTTC. This translates into CASIDRSNYGYTF.